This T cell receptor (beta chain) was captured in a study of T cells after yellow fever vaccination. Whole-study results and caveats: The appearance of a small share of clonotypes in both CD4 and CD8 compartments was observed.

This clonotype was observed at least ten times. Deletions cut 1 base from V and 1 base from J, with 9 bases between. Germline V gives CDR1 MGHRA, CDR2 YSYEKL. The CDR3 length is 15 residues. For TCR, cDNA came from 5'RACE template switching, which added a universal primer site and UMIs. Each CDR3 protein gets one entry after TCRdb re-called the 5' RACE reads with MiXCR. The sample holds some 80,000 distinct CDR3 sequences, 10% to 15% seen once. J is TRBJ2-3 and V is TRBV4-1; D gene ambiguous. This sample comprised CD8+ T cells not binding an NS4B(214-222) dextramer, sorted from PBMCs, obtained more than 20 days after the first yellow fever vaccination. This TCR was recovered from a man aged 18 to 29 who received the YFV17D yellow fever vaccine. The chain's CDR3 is CASSQGSDGTDTQYF. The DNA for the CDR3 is TGCGCCAGCAGCCAAGGCTCGGATGGCACAGATACGCAGTATTTT.